This T cell receptor beta chain was captured in a study of control samples from healthy donors and cancer patients. From germline, CDR1 is KGHSH and CDR2 LQKENI. CDR3 length equals 15 residues. Trimming cost V 3 bases and J 5 bases, with 14 bases left between them. Clones were read by immunoSEQ multiplex PCR, and TCRdb kept only the in-frame ones, dropping some. The sample contains about 170,000 clones, roughly 93% of which appear only once. The sequenced sample was blood. The chain combines TRBV18 with TRBJ2-1; D is perhaps TRBD1 (7 bases). The clonotype originates from a woman between 55 and 75 years old in good health. CDR3 protein: CASSPPGGFHNEQFF. CDR3 nucleotides: TGTGCCAGCTCACCCCCAGGGGGGTTTCACAATGAGCAGTTCTTC.